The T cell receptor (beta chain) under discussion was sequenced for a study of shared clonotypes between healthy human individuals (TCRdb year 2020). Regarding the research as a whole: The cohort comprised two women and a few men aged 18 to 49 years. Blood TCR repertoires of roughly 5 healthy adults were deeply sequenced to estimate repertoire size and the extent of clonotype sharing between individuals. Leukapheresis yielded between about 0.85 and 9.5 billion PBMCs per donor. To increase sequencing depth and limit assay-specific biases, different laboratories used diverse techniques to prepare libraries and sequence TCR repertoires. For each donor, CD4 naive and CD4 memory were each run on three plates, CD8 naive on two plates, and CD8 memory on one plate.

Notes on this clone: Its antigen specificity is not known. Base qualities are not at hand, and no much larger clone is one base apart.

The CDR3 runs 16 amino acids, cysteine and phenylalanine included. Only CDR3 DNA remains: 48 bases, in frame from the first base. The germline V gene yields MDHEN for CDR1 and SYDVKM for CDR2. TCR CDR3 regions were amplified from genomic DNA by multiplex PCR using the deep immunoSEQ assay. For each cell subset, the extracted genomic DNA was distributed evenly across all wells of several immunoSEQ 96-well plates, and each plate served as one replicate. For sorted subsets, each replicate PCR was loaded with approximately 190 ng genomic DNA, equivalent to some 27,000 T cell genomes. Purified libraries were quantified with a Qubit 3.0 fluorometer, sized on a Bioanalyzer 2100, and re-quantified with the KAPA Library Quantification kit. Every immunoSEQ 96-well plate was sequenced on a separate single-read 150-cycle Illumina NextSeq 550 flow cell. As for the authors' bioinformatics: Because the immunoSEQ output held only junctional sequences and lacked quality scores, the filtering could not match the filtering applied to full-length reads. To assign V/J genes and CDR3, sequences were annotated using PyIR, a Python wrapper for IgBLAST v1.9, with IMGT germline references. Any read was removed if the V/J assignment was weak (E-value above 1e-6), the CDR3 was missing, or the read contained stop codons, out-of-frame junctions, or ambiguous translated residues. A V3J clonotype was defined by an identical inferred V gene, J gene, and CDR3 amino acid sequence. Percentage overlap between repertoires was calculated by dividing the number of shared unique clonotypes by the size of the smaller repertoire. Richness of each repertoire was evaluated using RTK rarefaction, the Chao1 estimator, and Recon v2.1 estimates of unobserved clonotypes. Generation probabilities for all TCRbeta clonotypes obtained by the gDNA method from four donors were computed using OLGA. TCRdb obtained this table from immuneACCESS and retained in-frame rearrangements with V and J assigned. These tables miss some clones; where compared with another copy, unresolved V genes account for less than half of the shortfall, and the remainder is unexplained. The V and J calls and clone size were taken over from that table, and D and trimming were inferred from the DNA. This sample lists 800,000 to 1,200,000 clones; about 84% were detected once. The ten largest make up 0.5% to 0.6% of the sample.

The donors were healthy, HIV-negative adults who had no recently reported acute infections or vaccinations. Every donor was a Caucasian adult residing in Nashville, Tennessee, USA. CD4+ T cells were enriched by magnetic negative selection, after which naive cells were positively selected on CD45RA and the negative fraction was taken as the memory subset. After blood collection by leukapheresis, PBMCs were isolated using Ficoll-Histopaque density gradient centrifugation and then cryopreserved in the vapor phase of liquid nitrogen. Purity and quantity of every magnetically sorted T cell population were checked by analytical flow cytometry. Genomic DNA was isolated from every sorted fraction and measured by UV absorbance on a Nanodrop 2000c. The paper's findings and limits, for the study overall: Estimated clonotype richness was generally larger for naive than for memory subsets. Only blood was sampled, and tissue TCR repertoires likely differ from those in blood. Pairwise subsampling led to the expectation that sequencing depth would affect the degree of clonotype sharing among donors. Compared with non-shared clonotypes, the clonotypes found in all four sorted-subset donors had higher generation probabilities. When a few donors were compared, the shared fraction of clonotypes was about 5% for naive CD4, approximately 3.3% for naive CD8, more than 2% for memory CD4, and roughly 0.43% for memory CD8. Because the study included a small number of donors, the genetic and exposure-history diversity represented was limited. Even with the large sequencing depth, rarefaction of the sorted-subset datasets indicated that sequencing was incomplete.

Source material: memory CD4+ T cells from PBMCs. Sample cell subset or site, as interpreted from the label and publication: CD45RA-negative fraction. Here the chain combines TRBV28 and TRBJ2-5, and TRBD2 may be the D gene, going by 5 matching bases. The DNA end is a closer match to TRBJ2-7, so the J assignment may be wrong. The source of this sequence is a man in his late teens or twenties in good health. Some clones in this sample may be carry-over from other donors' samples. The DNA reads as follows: TGTGCCAGCAGTTTAGGGCTAGCCACACTTTCCTACGAGCAGTACTTC. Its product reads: CASSLGLATLSYEQYF.